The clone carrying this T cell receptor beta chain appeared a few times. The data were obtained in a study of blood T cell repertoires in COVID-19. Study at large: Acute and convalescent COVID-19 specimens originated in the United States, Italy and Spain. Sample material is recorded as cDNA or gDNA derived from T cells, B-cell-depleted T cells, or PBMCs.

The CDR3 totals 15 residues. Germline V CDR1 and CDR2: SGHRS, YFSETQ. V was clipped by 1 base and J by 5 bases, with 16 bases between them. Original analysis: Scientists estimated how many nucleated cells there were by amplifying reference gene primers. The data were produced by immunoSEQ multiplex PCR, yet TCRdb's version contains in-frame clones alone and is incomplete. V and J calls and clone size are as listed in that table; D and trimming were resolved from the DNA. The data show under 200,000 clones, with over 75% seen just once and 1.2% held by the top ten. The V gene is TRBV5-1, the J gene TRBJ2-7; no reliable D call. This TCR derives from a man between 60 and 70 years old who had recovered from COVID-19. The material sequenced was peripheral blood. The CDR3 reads CASSLISVGRDEQYF. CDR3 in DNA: TGCGCCAGCAGCTTGATTTCGGTGGGCAGAGACGAGCAGTACTTC.